Below are 19 T cell receptor beta chains sequenced from a single sample in a study of T cell changes during pregnancy in multiple sclerosis. This table comes from immunoSEQ multiplex PCR, and its TCRdb copy is limited to in-frame clones, with some not included. The sample carries approximately 41,000 clones, 92% recorded once. This material consisted of CD4+ T cells from peripheral blood mononuclear cells, taken in the first trimester of pregnancy. The receptor set was obtained from a female donor with multiple sclerosis, enrolled in a pregnancy study.

As regards this clone: In the same sample, other DNA sequences code for this CDR3. The rearrangement uses TRBV15 and TRBJ1-5; D is ambiguous. The CDR3 is 15 residues long. V lost 0 bases, J lost 0 bases, and 6 bases lay in between. CDR1 is LNHNV, CDR2 YYDKDF, per germline (reference sequence). This CDR3 is CATSRDYSSNQPQHF. CDR3 DNA sequence: TGTGCCACCAGCAGAGACTACAGTAGCAATCAGCCCCAGCATTTT.

This sequence joins TRBV2 and TRBJ2-1, with a possible D match to TRBD2 (5 bases). Trimming took off 6 bases at V and 6 bases at J, with 6 bases between the two ends. Germline CDR1 is SNHLY and CDR2 is FYNNEI. This CDR3 comprises 11 residues. CDR3 bases: TGTGCCAGCAGGGGGAGCAATGAGCAGTTCTTC. Encoded protein: CASRGSNEQFF.

The chain recombines TRBV5-1 with TRBJ2-7; D is perhaps TRBD1 (6 bases). The CDR3 totals 20 residues. The germline gives CDR1 SGHRS, CDR2 YFSETQ. V was cut by 1 base and J by 1 base, with 27 bases left in between. The CDR3 protein is CASSLSPNPITGIRSYEQYF. CDR3 DNA: TGCGCCAGCAGCTTGTCTCCTAATCCTATCACAGGGATCCGATCCTACGAGCAGTACTTC.

The chain joins TRBV28 to TRBJ1-4; D is unclear. This CDR3 is built from 12 residues. In germline, CDR1 is MDHEN, CDR2 SYDVKM. V gave up 5 bases and J gave up 8 bases, with 9 bases separating them. DNA of the CDR3: TGTGCCAGCAGTCCCAACTACGAAAAACTGTTTTTT. Its translation: CASSPNYEKLFF. The complete variable domain, with remaining parts taken from reference TRBV28 and TRBJ1-4, reads DVKVTQSSRYLVKRTGEKVFLECVQDMDHENMFWYRQDPGLGLRLIYFSYDVKMKEKGDIPEGYSVSREKKERFSLILESASTNQTSMYLCASSPNYEKLFFGSGTQLSVL.

The V and J genes are TRBV6-1 and TRBJ2-7, with 7 bases that match TRBD1. CDR1 is MNHNS and CDR2 is SASEGT in the germline V gene. The CDR3 loop spans 14 amino acids. J gave up 3 bases and V 8 bases, and 10 bases lay outside the gene matches. This chain's CDR3 is CASYNRGENYEQYF. DNA for the CDR3: TGTGCCAGCTACAACAGGGGCGAGAACTACGAGCAGTACTTC.

V is TRBV5-1 and J is TRBJ2-7, with a weak D call TRBD2 (5 bases). Trimming took off 4 bases at V and 4 bases at J, with 21 bases between the two ends. Per the germline V gene, CDR1 is SGHRS and CDR2 is YFSETQ. The CDR3 is made up of 16 amino acids. The CDR3 DNA reads TGCGCCAGCAGCCAAGGAAGCCGGGGTCATAGTTACGAGCAGTACTTC. This sequence encodes CASSQGSRGHSYEQYF.

The chain joins TRBV7-9 to TRBJ2-3, with 9 bases that match TRBD2. The CDR3 is 17 residues long. CDR1 and CDR2 (germline): SEHNR, FQNEAQ (reference sequence). V shed 6 bases and J 4 bases; nucleotides not matched to a gene: 14. The CDR3 DNA is TGTGCCAGCAGTTCTCAAATAGCGGGAGTGGGGCCAGATACGCAGTATTTT. It specifies CASSSQIAGVGPDTQYF.

The chain employs TRBV2 and TRBJ1-6; the D gene is possibly TRBD1 (6 bases). There are 15 residues in the CDR3. Trimming shortened V by 4 bases and J by 5 bases, and 12 bases separated the two germline ends. CDR1 and CDR2 from the germline V gene are SNHLY and FYNNEI. The CDR3 is CASSGQGNNNSPLHF. The CDR3, as DNA: TGTGCCAGCAGTGGTCAGGGGAACAATAATTCACCCCTCCACTTT. Variable domain in full (rest from reference TRBV2 and TRBJ1-6): EPEVTQTPSHQVTQMGQEVILRCVPISNHLYFYWYRQILGQKVEFLVSFYNNEISEKSEIFDDQFSVERPDGSNFTLKIRSTKLEDSAMYFCASSGQGNNNSPLHFGNGTRLTVT.

The chain links TRBV5-1 to TRBJ2-7; D is perhaps TRBD2 (6 bases). Trimming removed 4 bases from V and 7 bases from J, with 21 bases in between. This CDR3 is built from 15 residues. Germline values: CDR1 SGHRS, CDR2 YFSETQ. The chain's CDR3 is CASSEATREVGEQYF. In DNA form, the CDR3 reads TGCGCCAGCAGCGAGGCGACTAGGGAGGTAGGGGAGCAGTACTTC.

Turning to this clone: One end of the junction fails to match germline, which may point to a read error. The rearrangement uses TRBV2 and TRBJ2-5; 10 nucleotides line up with TRBD1. The CDR3 is made up of 15 amino acids. Germline V gives CDR1 SNHLY, CDR2 FYNNEI. CDR3 bases: TGTGCCAGCAGGGAAGACAGGGGGCGGCTCTGGACCCAGTACTTC. As protein: CASREDRGRLWTQYF.

The DNA of the CDR3 is TGCGCCAGCAGCCAAGGTCGAGCGACCAGCGTGGAGAATGAGCAGTTCTTC. Translated: CASSQGRATSVENEQFF. This chain links TRBV4-1 with TRBJ2-1; D is undetermined. Trimming stripped 1 base from V and 7 bases from J, with 20 bases between. Germline V gene sequence: CDR1 MGHRA, CDR2 YSYEKL. The CDR3 runs 17 residues.

The chain carries TRBV2 and TRBJ1-1; D perhaps matches TRBD1 (6 bases). The V end lost 7 bases, the J end lost 1 base, and 13 bases lay between the germline ends. From germline, CDR1 is SNHLY and CDR2 FYNNEI. The length of the CDR3 is 14 residues. The chain's CDR3 is CASITGSWNTEAFF. CDR3 in DNA: TGTGCCAGCATTACAGGGTCTTGGAACACTGAAGCTTTCTTT.

The rearrangement joins TRBV27 to TRBJ2-2; 11 bases align to TRBD2. V was clipped by 7 bases and J by 3 bases; unmatched bases: 7. From germline, CDR1 is MNHEY and CDR2 SMNVEV (reference sequence). The CDR3 sequence is 16 residues long. The CDR3 spells CASTRLAGLDTGELFF. CDR3 in DNA: TGTGCCAGCACCCGACTAGCGGGATTGGACACCGGGGAGCTGTTTTTT.

This chain connects TRBV7-9 to TRBJ2-7; 7 bases map to TRBD2. Per germline, CDR1 SEHNR and CDR2 FQNEAQ (reference sequence). The junction had 22 bases not matched to a gene; V was cut back by 4 bases and J by 4 bases. The CDR3 covers 19 residues. CDR3 bases: TGTGCCAGCAGCTCACTTAATTCCGTCTCCGGGACTACTCCTTACGAGCAGTACTTC. It specifies CASSSLNSVSGTTPYEQYF.

The rearrangement uses TRBV15 and TRBJ1-1; D is uncertain. V shed 0 bases and J shed 11 bases, with 13 bases lying between them. Germline V gene sequence: CDR1 LNHNV, CDR2 YYDKDF (reference sequence). The CDR3 is 13 amino acids. CDR3 nucleotides: TGTGCCACCAGCAGAGATCGAACCAGAGGGGCTTTCTTT. It specifies CATSRDRTRGAFF.

The chain has TRBV11-2 and TRBJ2-1; 14 nucleotides line up with TRBD2. This CDR3 is 15 amino acids long. Germline V gives CDR1 SGHAT, CDR2 FQNNGV. V was pared by 5 bases and J by 10 bases, with 7 bases of the junction left unmatched. The CDR3 here is CASSETSGRVEEQFF. The CDR3 region has the DNA TGTGCCAGCAGCGAGACTAGCGGGAGGGTAGAGGAGCAGTTCTTC.

The chain links TRBV6-5 to TRBJ2-1, with 11 bases aligning to TRBD2. The germline V gene has CDR1 MNHEY and CDR2 SVGAGI. The CDR3 totals 15 residues. V lost 5 bases and J lost 9; bases outside the gene matches: 9. The CDR3 region has the DNA TGTGCCAGCAGTCTTTTAGCGGGAGGGCCTGGTGAGCAGTTCTTC. This codes for CASSLLAGGPGEQFF.

This clone has a single count. The gene calls are TRBV7-9 and TRBJ1-2, with D possibly TRBD1 on 5 matching bases. The ends were cut back, 3 bases at V and 0 bases at J, with 8 bases in the middle. The germline V gene encodes CDR1 SEHNR and CDR2 FQNEAQ (reference sequence). The CDR3 is 14 amino acids. CDR3 coding DNA: TGTGCCAGCAGCTTGACAGCAACTAACTATGGCTACACCTTC. It encodes CASSLTATNYGYTF.

The rearrangement links TRBV6-6 to TRBJ2-7; 14 bases are shared with TRBD2. Trimming cost V 5 bases and J 7 bases; bases outside gene matches: 4. The CDR3 sequence is 14 residues long. Germline values: CDR1 MNHNY, CDR2 SVGAGI (reference sequence). The CDR3 coding sequence is TGTGCCAGCAGTCCCGGGACTAGCGGGAGAGAGCAGTACTTC. Its translation is CASSPGTSGREQYF.